These T cell receptor beta chains were read from a single sample in a study of T cell repertoires in cytomegalovirus infection. TCRdb re-analysed the reads in MiXCR, keeping a single row per CDR3 protein. The sample contains about 830,000 distinct CDR3 sequences, approximately 29% of which appear only once. Their antigens remain unidentified. The specimen comprised cultured CD8+ T cells from PBMCs, sampled from culture after CMV antigen stimulation. The receptors shown here come from a human donor in good health (CMV status not recorded). Some clones in this sample may be carry-over from other donors' samples. CDR3s leave out the opening cysteine and the closing phenylalanine or tryptophan. A D gene is named only where the DNA matches it firmly.

ASSPPGLMNTEAF TRBV27 .
ASTGDENTEAF TRBV12-3/TRBV12-4 .
TSSLARVAYGYT TRBV5-4 .
ASSLHPDRLDEQF TRBV5-6 .
ASSISHSSYNEQF TRBV19 .
ASSTPGTPSTDTQY TRBV9 .
ASSVEVENTEAF TRBV9 .
ASSLGIGGRETQY TRBV12-3/TRBV12-4 .
ASSEAGGLASGETQY TRBV6-1 .
ASSLGRISQETQY TRBV7-2 .
ASSYGGTIQPQH TRBV6-2/TRBV6-3 .
ASSPPVGSYEQY TRBV7-9 .
ASSPDRVGGEKLF TRBV6-6 TRBD1
ASSSRGRDTQY TRBV7-9 .
ASRDKTLGEQY TRBV2 .
ASSLRQISGNTIY TRBV12-3/TRBV12-4 .
ASSSPGDNYNEQF TRBV12-3/TRBV12-4 .
ASSYPSGLAGGTPYEQY TRBV6-2/TRBV6-3 TRBD2
SARDMGGEGEAF TRBV20-1 .
ASNSHRGLNAEAF TRBV7-9 .
ATSDDSYNEQF TRBV24-1 .
ASSYGGTVYEQY TRBV6-5 .
ASSFGLFRDTQY TRBV7-8 .
ASSRHRAPNTEAF TRBV6-1 .
ASSLGYLLELF TRBV19 .
ASSLEQGRETQY TRBV7-6 TRBD1
ASSPVSGANVLT TRBV6-2/TRBV6-3 .
ASSSQGTSAPSSYNEQF TRBV7-9 TRBD2
ASSQGRGSRYNSPLH TRBV3-1 .
ASSRGGGPPRQPQH TRBV19 .
ASSLLAWNEQF TRBV28 .